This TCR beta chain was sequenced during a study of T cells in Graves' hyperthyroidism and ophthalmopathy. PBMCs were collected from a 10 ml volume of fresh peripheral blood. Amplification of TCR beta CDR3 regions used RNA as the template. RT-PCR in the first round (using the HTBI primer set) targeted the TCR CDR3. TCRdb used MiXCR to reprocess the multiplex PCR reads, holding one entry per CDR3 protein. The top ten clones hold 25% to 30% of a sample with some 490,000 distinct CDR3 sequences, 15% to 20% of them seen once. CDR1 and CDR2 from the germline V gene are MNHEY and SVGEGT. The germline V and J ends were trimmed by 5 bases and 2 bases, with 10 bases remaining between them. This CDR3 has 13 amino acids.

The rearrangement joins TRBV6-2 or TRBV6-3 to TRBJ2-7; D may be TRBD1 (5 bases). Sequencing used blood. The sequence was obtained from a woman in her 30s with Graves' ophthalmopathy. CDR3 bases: TGTGCCAGCAGTGAACAGGTTCCCTACGAGCAGTACTTC. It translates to CASSEQVPYEQYF.